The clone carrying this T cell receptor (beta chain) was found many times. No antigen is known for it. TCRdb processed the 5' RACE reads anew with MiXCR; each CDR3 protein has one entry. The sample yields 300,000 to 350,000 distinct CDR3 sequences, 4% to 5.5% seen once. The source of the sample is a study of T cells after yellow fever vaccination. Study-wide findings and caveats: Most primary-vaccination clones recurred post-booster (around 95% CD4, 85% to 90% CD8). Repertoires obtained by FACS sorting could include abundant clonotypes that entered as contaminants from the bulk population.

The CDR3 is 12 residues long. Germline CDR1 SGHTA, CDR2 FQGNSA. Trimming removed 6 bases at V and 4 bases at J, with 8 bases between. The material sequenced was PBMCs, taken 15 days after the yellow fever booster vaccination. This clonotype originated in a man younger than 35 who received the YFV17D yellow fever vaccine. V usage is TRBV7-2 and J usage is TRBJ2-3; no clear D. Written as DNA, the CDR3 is TGTGCCAGCAGGGCGCAATCAGATACGCAGTATTTT. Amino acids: CASRAQSDTQYF.